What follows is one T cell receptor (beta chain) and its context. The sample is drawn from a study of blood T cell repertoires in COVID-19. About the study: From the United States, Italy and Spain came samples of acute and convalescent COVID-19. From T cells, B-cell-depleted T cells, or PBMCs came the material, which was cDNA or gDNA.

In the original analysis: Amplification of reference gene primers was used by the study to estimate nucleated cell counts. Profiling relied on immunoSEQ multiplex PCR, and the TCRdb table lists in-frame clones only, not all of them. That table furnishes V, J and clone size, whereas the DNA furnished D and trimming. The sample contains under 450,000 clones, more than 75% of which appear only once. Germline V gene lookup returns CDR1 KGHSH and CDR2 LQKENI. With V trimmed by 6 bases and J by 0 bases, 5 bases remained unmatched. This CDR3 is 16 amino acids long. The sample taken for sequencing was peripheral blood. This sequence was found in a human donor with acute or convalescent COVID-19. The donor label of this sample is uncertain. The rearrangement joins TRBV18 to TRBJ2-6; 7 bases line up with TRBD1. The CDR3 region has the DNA TGTGCCAGCTCCGCACGACAGGGCTCTGGGGCCAACGTCCTGACTTTC. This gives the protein CASSARQGSGANVLTF.